A single sample gave rise to the 10 T cell receptor beta chains below, sequenced in a study of beta chain features in type 1 diabetes. Expressed TCRB transcripts got sequenced, as all isolated RNA was reverse transcribed. The protocol was immunoSEQ multiplex PCR, while the TCRdb copy is restricted to in-frame clones and leaves out a portion. The sample has some 300,000 clones; around 7.8% are singletons. Sequenced: central memory CD4+ T cells from blood. The origin of the receptors is a woman in her late teens or twenties in good health.

This clone was observed a handful of times. The chain uses TRBV29-1 and TRBJ1-1; 10 positions agree with TRBD1. After removal of 6 bases from V and 1 base from J, the junction contained 5 bases not matched to a gene. The CDR3 is 14 amino acids. Germline-derived CDR1 and CDR2 are SQVTM and ANQGSEA. Written as DNA, the CDR3 is TGCAGCGTGATCCGACAGGGGGCGAACACTGAAGCTTTCTTT. As protein: CSVIRQGANTEAFF.

This clone was counted only a few times. This chain joins TRBV7-2 and TRBJ2-1; 11 bases match TRBD2. CDR3 size: 15 residues. V gave up 5 bases and J gave up 8 bases; unmatched junction bases: 8. Germline loops: CDR1 SGHTA, CDR2 FQGNSA. The CDR3 nucleotides are TGTGCCAGCAGCATATCTAGCGGGGGGTCCTATGAGCAGTTCTTC. It translates to CASSISSGGSYEQFF.

This clone was seen a few times. V usage is TRBV6-5 and J usage is TRBJ2-1, with 12 bases fitting TRBD2. CDR3 length: 15 amino acids. CDR1 is MNHEY, CDR2 SVGAGI, per germline. After removal of 6 bases from V and 7 bases from J, the junction contained 7 bases not matched to a gene. As DNA, the CDR3 is TGTGCCAGCAGCCGACTAGCGGGAGTGTCAAATGAGCAGTTCTTC. Residues: CASSRLAGVSNEQFF.

With regard to this clone: The same CDR3 arises from other DNA sequences in this sample as well. The chain is built from TRBV7-2 and TRBJ1-1; D gene uncertain. CDR3 length: 12 residues. V gave up 4 bases and J gave up 4 bases, with 7 bases separating them. Germline V gives CDR1 SGHTA, CDR2 FQGNSA. The CDR3, as DNA: TGTGCCAGCAGCTATGAATTCACTGAAGCTTTCTTT. Translating gives CASSYEFTEAFF.

The rearrangement links TRBV9 to TRBJ2-3; 9 positions match TRBD2. Germline V gene sequence: CDR1 SGDLS, CDR2 YYNGEE. The CDR3 has 19 amino acids. V dropped 2 bases and J dropped 6; count of bases not matched to a gene: 19. CDR3 region: CASSVPQKSFAGGTDTQYF. In DNA form, the CDR3 reads TGTGCCAGCAGCGTTCCCCAGAAGTCGTTTGCGGGGGGGACCGATACGCAGTATTTT.

Concerning this clone itself: Additional DNA sequences in this sample encode the identical CDR3. The V call is TRBV4-3, the J call TRBJ1-1; D is unresolved. This CDR3 comprises 13 residues. Per germline, CDR1 LGHNA and CDR2 YSLEER. V was clipped by 0 bases and J by 1 base, with 3 bases between them. CDR3 region: CASSQEWNTEAFF. The DNA for the CDR3 is TGCGCCAGCAGCCAAGAATGGAACACTGAAGCTTTCTTT.

This clone occurred a few times. The rearrangement joins TRBV9 to TRBJ1-6, with D unclear. Germline V gene data show CDR1 as SGDLS and CDR2 as YYNGEE. Trimming pared 2 bases from V and 8 bases from J, leaving 11 bases between. The CDR3 contains 14 residues. As DNA, the CDR3 is TGTGCCAGCAGCGTGTCCAGGTCGGATTCACCCCTCCACTTT. Amino acid sequence: CASSVSRSDSPLHF.

The J gene is TRBJ1-2, the V gene TRBV6-4; D not resolved. The length of the CDR3 is 15 residues. V shed 6 bases and J shed 5 bases, with 19 bases lying between them. Germline CDR1 reads MRHNA; CDR2 reads SNTAGT. In nucleotides, the CDR3 is TGTGCCAGCAGGCCTTCCCCGGGCGGCGGGTATGGCTACACCTTC. Amino acid sequence: CASRPSPGGGYGYTF.

V and J are TRBV28 and TRBJ2-3; no clear D. Trimming shortened V by 5 bases and J by 0 bases, and 15 bases separated the two germline ends. Germline CDR1 is MDHEN and CDR2 is SYDVKM. CDR3 length: 16 residues. The CDR3, as DNA: TGTGCCAGCAGTCCTCACTTGGCTGGGAGCACAGATACGCAGTATTTT. As protein: CASSPHLAGSTDTQYF.

This clone occurred a few times. The J gene is TRBJ1-5, the V gene TRBV7-2; tentative D call: TRBD1 (6 bases). Germline assignment: CDR1 SGHTA and CDR2 FQGNSA. The CDR3 contains 16 residues. V lost 1 base, J lost 7 bases, and 17 bases lay in between. Here the CDR3 DNA reads TGTGCCAGCAGCTTAGACTCTACAGGGCGCGGGCAGCCCCAGCATTTT. Its translation is CASSLDSTGRGQPQHF.